These 6 T cell receptor beta chains were all obtained from the same sample, sequenced in a study of response to subunit inactivated influenza vaccine. TCRdb reprocessed the RT-PCR reads with MiXCR, giving one entry per CDR3 protein. The sample carries roughly 780,000 distinct CDR3 sequences, 18% recorded once. Specimen: PBMCs from blood, collected approximately 5 days after vaccination. These receptors originate from a man in his fifties or sixties who received an inactivated influenza vaccine.

The chain has TRBV7-9 and TRBJ2-5; 10 bases align to TRBD1. After removal of 6 bases from V and 1 base from J, the junction contained 8 bases not matched to a gene. This CDR3 is 16 amino acids long. Per germline, CDR1 SEHNR and CDR2 FQNEAQ (reference sequence). As DNA, the CDR3 is TGTGCCAGCAGGACCTCCGGGACAGGGGCCCAAGAGACCCAGTACTTC. It encodes CASRTSGTGAQETQYF.

This clonotype was observed at least ten times. This sequence joins TRBV6-5 and TRBJ2-1; TRBD1 matches at 7 bases. Germline trimming cut 2 bases from V and 6 bases from J; bases unmatched to any gene: 7. The germline V gene encodes CDR1 MNHEY and CDR2 SVGAGI. This CDR3 contains 15 residues. The CDR3 spells CASSYATNRGNEQFF. Written as DNA, the CDR3 is TGTGCCAGCAGTTACGCGACAAACAGGGGCAATGAGCAGTTCTTC.

This clonotype was counted ten times or more. The rearrangement links TRBV12-3 or TRBV12-4 to TRBJ2-2; TRBD1 agrees at 7 bases. V trimming: 5 bases; J trimming: 0 bases; junction bases outside the gene matches: 6. This CDR3 comprises 16 residues. CDR3 DNA: TGTGCCAGCAGTCCGACAGGGACGGCGAACACCGGGGAGCTGTTTTTT. Encoded protein: CASSPTGTANTGELFF.

The rearrangement joins TRBV6-1 to TRBJ2-7; D is possibly TRBD1 or TRBD2 (6 bases each). Trimming stripped 7 bases from V and 3 bases from J, with 25 bases between. CDR1 MNHNS and CDR2 SASEGT come from the germline V gene. The CDR3 covers 17 residues. The CDR3 loop is CASMGRTEYWSGYEQYF. As DNA, the CDR3 is TGTGCCAGCATGGGGAGGACAGAATATTGGTCTGGCTACGAGCAGTACTTC.

This clonotype was seen more than once but under ten times. This chain links TRBV5-1 with TRBJ1-1; D is ambiguous. V was pared by 0 bases and J by 2 bases, with 11 bases between. Germline values: CDR1 SGHRS, CDR2 YFSETQ. CDR3 length: 15 amino acids. The CDR3 bases are TGCGCCAGCAGCTTGGAGGCGACGGGAAACACTGAAGCTTTCTTT. It translates to CASSLEATGNTEAFF.

This clonotype was counted only a few times. The chain combines TRBV28 with TRBJ2-1; 10 positions match TRBD2. The CDR3 has 15 amino acids. With 6 bases clipped from V and 2 bases from J, the junction kept 4 bases outside the gene matches. Per germline, CDR1 MDHEN and CDR2 SYDVKM. The CDR3 loop is CASSESGGAYNEQFF. For the CDR3, the DNA is TGTGCCAGCAGCGAAAGCGGGGGGGCCTACAATGAGCAGTTCTTC.